This TCR beta chain was sequenced during a study of blood T cell repertoires in COVID-19. A single count supports this clone. Per the germline V gene, CDR1 is SGDLS and CDR2 is YYNGEE. The ends lost 3 bases at V and 8 bases at J; junction bases unmatched: 2. There are 14 residues in the CDR3. Using immunoSEQ multiplex PCR, the repertoire was profiled, and TCRdb retains in-frame clones only, with some absent. The top ten clones hold over 10% of a sample with some 76,000 clones, around 80% of them seen once. This chain joins TRBV9 and TRBJ2-3, with 14 bases lining up with TRBD2. This TCR was recovered from a man between 45 and 60 years old with COVID-19, enrolled during active disease. The source material was peripheral blood. The CDR3 protein is CASSGLAGGGTQYF. In DNA, the CDR3 is TGTGCCAGCAGCGGACTAGCGGGAGGGGGTACGCAGTATTTT.